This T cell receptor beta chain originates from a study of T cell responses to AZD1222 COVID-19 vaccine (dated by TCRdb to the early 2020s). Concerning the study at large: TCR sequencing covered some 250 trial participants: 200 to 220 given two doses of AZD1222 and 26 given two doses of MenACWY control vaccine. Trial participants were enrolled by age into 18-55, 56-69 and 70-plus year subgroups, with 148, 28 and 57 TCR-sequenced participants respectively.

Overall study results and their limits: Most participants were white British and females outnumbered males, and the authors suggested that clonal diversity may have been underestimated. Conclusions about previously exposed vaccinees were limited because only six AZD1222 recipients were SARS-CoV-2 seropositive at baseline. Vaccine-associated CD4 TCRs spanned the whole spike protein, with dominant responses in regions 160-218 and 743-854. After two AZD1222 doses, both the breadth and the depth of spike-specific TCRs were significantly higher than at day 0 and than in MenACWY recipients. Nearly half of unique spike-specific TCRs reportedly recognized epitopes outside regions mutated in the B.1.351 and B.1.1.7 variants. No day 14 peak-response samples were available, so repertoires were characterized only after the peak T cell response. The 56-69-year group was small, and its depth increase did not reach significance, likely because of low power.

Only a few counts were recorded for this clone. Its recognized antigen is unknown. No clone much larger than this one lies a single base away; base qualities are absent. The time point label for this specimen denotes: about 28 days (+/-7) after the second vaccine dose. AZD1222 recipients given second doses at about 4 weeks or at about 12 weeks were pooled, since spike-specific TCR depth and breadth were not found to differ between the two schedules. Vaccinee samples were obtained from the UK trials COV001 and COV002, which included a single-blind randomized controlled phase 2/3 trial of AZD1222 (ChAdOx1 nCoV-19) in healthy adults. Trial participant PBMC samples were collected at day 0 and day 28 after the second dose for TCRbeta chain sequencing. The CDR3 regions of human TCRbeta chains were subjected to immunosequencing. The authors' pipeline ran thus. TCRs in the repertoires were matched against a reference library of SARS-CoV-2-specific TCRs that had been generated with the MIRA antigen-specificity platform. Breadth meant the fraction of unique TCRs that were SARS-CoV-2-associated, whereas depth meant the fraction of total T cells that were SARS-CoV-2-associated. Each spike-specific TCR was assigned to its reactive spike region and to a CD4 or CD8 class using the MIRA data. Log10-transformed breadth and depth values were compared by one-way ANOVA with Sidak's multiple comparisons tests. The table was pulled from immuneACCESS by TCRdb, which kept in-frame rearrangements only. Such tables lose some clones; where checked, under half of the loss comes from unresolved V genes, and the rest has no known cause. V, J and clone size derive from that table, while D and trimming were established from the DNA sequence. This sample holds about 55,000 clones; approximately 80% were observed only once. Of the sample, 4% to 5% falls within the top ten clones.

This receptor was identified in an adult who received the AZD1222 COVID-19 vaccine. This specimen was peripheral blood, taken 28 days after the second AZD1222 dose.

The base sequence is TGTGCCAGCAGCTTGGACAGTGGCCTCAATCAGCCCCAGCATTTT. It encodes CASSLDSGLNQPQHF. The chain is made from TRBV5-5 and TRBJ1-5; confidence is insufficient to name the D gene. V and J are truncated by 0 bases and 3 bases respectively, leaving an intervening sequence of 10 bases. The cysteine opens and the phenylalanine closes a CDR3 of 15 amino acids. Just the 45-base CDR3 DNA is kept, in frame starting at base 1. The germline V gene (reference sequence) sets CDR1 to SGHKS and CDR2 to YYEKEE. With all but the CDR3 taken from the reference TRBV5-5 and TRBJ1-5 genes, the full variable domain is: DAGVTQSPTHLIKTRGQQVTLRCSPISGHKSVSWYQQVLGQGPQFIFQYYEKEERGRGNFPDRFSARQFPNYSSELNVNALLLGDSALYLCASSLDSGLNQPQHFGDGTRLSIL.